The clone carrying this T cell receptor beta chain has a handful of counts. Treatment in this sample: oral pan-JAK inhibitor, 5-10 mg twice daily. Alopecia areata patients provided lesional scalp punch biopsies and peripheral blood, both collected for the study. The sequencing template was cDNA reverse transcribed from extracted RNA. Assay: immunoSEQ multiplex PCR; the TCRdb copy retains only in-frame clones and omits some. The top ten hold around 0.84% of the sample, which has roughly 250,000 clones, around 64% seen once. The CDR3 length is 15 residues. Per the germline V gene, CDR1 is SEHNR and CDR2 is FQNEAQ (reference sequence). Trimming cost V 4 bases and J 1 base; bases outside gene matches: 1. These data belong to a study of CD8+ T cells in alopecia areata. On the study more broadly: The study gave treated patients oral tofacitinib at 5 to 10 mg twice daily.

V gene TRBV7-9 combines with J gene TRBJ2-2, with TRBD1 identical over 9 bases. This receptor was taken from a human donor with alopecia areata. The input for sequencing was CD4+ T cells sorted from blood, taken around week 54, from a patient treated with tofacitinib. The CDR3 here is CASSSGQGNTGELFF. As DNA, the CDR3 is TGTGCCAGCAGCTCGGGACAGGGGAACACCGGGGAGCTGTTTTTT.